This T cell receptor beta chain was obtained from a study of cytomegalovirus exposure and HLA in healthy donors. Notes on the study in general: In an earlier analysis, in some 540 donors, most V segments appeared productive either ~87% or ~30% of the time. Immune exposure information available was restricted to CMV serostatus.

The PCR had 60 Vbeta and 13 Jbeta primers. Measured with immunoSEQ multiplex PCR; TCRdb has only the in-frame clones, and not every one. This sample contains under 130,000 clones. Every donor was a healthy person donating bone marrow. As concerns this clone: The antigen is undetermined.

This clonotype originated in a man aged 45-65 years in good health and CMV-seronegative. Input material: PBMCs.

Written as DNA, the CDR3 is TGTGCCTCCCCGGGCTACGAGCAGTACTTC. This encodes CASPGYEQYF. This chain joins TRBV11-3 and TRBJ2-7; D is uncertain. Germline values: CDR1 SGHNT, CDR2 YENEEA. V gave up 11 bases and J gave up 3 bases, with 8 bases separating them. This CDR3 contains 10 residues. The whole variable domain, filled in from reference TRBV11-3 and TRBJ2-7, reads EAGVVQSPRYKIIEKKQPVAFWCNPISGHNTLYWYLQNLGQGPELLIRYENEEAVDDSQLPKDRFSAERLKGVDSTLKIQPAELGDSAVYLCASPGYEQYFGPGTRLTVT.